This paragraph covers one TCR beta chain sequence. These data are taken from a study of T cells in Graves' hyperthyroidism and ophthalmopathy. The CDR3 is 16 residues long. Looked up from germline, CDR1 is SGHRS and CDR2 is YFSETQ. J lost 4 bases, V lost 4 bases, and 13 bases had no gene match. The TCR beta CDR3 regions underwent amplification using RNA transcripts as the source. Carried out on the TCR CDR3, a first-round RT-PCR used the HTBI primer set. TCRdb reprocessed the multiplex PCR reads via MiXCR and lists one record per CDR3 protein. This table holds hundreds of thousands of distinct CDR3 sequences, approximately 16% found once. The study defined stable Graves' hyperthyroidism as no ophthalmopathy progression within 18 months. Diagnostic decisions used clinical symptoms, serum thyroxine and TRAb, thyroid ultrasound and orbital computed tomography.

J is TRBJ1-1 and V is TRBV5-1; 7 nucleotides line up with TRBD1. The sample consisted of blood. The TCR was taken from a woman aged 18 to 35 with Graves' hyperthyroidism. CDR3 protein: CASSPNMRGPGTEAFF. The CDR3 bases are TGCGCCAGCAGCCCGAATATGAGGGGGCCGGGCACTGAAGCTTTCTTT.